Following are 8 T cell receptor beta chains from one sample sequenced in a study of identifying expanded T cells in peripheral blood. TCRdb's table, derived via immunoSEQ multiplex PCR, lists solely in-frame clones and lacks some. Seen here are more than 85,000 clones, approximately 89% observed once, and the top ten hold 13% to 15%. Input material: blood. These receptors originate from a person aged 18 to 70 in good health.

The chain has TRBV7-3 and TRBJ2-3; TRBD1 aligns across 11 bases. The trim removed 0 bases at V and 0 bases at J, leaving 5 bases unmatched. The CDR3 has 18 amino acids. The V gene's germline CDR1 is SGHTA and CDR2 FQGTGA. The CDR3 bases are TGTGCCAGCAGCTTAACGGGACAGGGGGTCTCTAGCACAGATACGCAGTATTTT. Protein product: CASSLTGQGVSSTDTQYF.

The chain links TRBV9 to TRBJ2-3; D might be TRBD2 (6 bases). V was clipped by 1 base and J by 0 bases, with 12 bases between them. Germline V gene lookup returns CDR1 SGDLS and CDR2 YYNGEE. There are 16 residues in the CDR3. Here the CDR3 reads CASSVLGGTSTDTQYF. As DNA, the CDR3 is TGTGCCAGCAGCGTATTGGGCGGGACTAGCACAGATACGCAGTATTTT.

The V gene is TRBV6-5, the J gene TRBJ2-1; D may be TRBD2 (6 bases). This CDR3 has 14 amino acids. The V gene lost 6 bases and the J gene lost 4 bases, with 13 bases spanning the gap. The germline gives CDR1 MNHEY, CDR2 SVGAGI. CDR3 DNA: TGTGCCAGCAGCACCACGGGGGAGTACAATGAGCAGTTCTTC. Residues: CASSTTGEYNEQFF.

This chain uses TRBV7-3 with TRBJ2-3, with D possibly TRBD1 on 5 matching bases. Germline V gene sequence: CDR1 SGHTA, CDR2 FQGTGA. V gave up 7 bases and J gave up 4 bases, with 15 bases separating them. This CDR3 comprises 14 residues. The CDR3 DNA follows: TGTGCCAGCAACTTCGGCCCACAGGCAGATACGCAGTATTTT. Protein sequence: CASNFGPQADTQYF.

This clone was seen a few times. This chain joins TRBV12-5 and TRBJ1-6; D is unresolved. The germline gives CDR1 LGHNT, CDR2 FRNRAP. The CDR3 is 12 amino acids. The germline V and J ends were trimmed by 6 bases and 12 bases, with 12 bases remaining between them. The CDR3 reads CASGIGPGPLHF. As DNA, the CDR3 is TGTGCTAGTGGCATTGGACCGGGACCCCTCCACTTT.

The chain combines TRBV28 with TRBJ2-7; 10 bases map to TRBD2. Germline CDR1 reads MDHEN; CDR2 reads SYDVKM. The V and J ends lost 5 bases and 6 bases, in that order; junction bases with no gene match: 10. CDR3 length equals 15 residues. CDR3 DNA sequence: TGTGCCAGCAGTCCCGAACTAGCGGGGACCACCGAGCAGTACTTC. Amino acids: CASSPELAGTTEQYF.

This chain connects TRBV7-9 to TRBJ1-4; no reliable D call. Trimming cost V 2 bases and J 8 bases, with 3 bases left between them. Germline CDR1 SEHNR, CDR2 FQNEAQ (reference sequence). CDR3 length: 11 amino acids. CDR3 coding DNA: TGTGCCAGCAGCTTAAACGAAAAACTGTTTTTT. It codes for CASSLNEKLFF.

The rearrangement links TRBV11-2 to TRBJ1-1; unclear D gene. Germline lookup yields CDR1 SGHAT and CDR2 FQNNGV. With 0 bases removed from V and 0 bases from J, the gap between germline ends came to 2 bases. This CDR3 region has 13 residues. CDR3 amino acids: CASSLEVNTEAFF. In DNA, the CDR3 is TGTGCCAGCAGCTTAGAGGTGAACACTGAAGCTTTCTTT.